These 11 T cell receptor beta chains originate from one sample sequenced in a study of regulatory T cells in long-lasting Graves disease. Time point of the sample: newly diagnosed GD, antithyroid drugs for less than 3 months. PBMC RNA served as the TCR library source. Arm-PCR with iRepertoire HTBI primers amplified the CDR3 regions for these TCR beta libraries. TCRdb re-analysed the multiplex PCR reads in MiXCR, keeping a single row per CDR3 protein. The sample consists of roughly 560,000 distinct CDR3 sequences, more than 15% of them appearing once. This sample was also put to use in a study of T cells in Graves' hyperthyroidism and ophthalmopathy.

Sample: peripheral blood mononuclear cells (PBMCs), taken at new diagnosis, from a patient treated with antithyroid drugs. These receptors were obtained from a woman aged 40-60 years with Graves disease.

This clonotype was detected many times. This chain connects TRBV2 to TRBJ2-3; D not certain. CDR1 is SNHLY, CDR2 FYNNEI, per germline. V was pared by 1 base and J by 1 base, with 0 bases between. This CDR3 contains 12 residues. The CDR3 DNA is TGTGCCAGCAGTGAAGGCACAGATACGCAGTATTTT. Protein: CASSEGTDTQYF.

Of note for this clonotype: This may be a read error: a much more frequent sequence differs by one nucleotide. This chain uses TRBV20-1 with TRBJ1-1; 7 nucleotides line up with TRBD1. Looked up from germline, CDR1 is DFQATT and CDR2 is SNEGSKA (reference sequence). The CDR3 is made up of 12 amino acids. CDR3 residues: CSARGGGTEVFF. The CDR3 bases are TGCAGTGCCCGGGGAGGGGGCACTGAAGTTTTCTTT.

This clonotype showed up many times. The chain couples TRBV6-5 to TRBJ1-1, with 7 bases identical to TRBD1. From germline, CDR1 is MNHEY and CDR2 SVGAGI. The CDR3 is made up of 17 amino acids. With 2 bases clipped from V and 2 bases from J, the junction kept 11 bases outside the gene matches. The CDR3: CASSYAPYTGANTEAFF. As DNA, the CDR3 is TGTGCCAGCAGTTACGCTCCTTACACAGGGGCCAACACTGAAGCTTTCTTT.

This clonotype appeared many times. This chain joins TRBV7-6 and TRBJ2-5; TRBD2 agrees at 9 bases. V shed 1 base, J shed 5 bases, and the junction held 8 bases outside the gene matches. CDR3 length: 16 residues. In germline, CDR1 is SGHVS, CDR2 FNYEAQ. This CDR3 reads CASSLDGAGGPETQYF. The CDR3 DNA sequence: TGTGCCAGCAGCTTAGATGGGGCGGGGGGGCCGGAGACCCAGTACTTC.

This clonotype has just a few counts. The rearrangement uses TRBV3-1 and TRBJ1-6; D is unclear. V shed 5 bases and J shed 3 bases, with 8 bases lying between them. The CDR3 totals 14 residues. From germline, CDR1 is LGHDT and CDR2 YNNKEL (reference sequence). CDR3 in amino acids: CASSISDYNSPLHF. In nucleotides, the CDR3 is TGTGCCAGCAGCATCTCGGACTATAATTCACCCCTCCACTTT. Filled out from reference TRBV3-1 and TRBJ1-6, the complete variable domain reads DTAVSQTPKYLVTQMGNDKSIKCEQNLGHDTMYWYKQDSKKFLKIMFSYNNKELIINETVPNRFSPKSPDKAHLNLHINSLELGDSAVYFCASSISDYNSPLHFGNGTRLTVT.

This clonotype was seen a handful of times. The chain recombines TRBV10-2 with TRBJ2-5, with D possibly TRBD2 on 7 matching bases. Trimming pared 0 bases from V and 4 bases from J, leaving 12 bases between. Germline CDR1 reads WSHSY; CDR2 reads SAAADI. The CDR3 length is 15 residues. The CDR3 bases are TGCGCCAGCAGTGAGTCGTGGGGGGGCGGAGAGACCCAGTACTTC. This gives the protein CASSESWGGGETQYF.

This clonotype was picked up many times. V and J are TRBV2 and TRBJ2-7; weak D call: TRBD2 (5 bases). The ends were cut back, 4 bases at V and 6 bases at J, with 16 bases in the middle. This CDR3 has 14 amino acids. Germline V gene data show CDR1 as SNHLY and CDR2 as FYNNEI. CDR3 DNA sequence: TGTGCCAGCAGTGGGCCAGGACTGGCTGGCGAGCAGTACTTC. This encodes CASSGPGLAGEQYF.

This clonotype was counted at least ten times. For the CDR3, the DNA is TGTGCCAGCAGCGTGGAACCAAACTCTGGAAACACCATATATTTT. It translates to CASSVEPNSGNTIYF. The chain employs TRBV9 and TRBJ1-3, with D uncertain. Germline V gives CDR1 SGDLS, CDR2 YYNGEE. The CDR3 is made up of 15 amino acids. V lost 2 bases to trimming and J lost 0 bases, with 9 bases between them.

In its sample, this clonotype was seen a few times. The J gene is TRBJ2-3, the V gene TRBV9, with TRBD2 matching over 9 bases. Germline CDR1 and CDR2: SGDLS and YYNGEE. V trimming: 0 bases; J trimming: 4 bases; junction bases outside the gene matches: 6. The CDR3 totals 16 residues. CDR3 region: CASSVGAGGLPDTQYF. For the CDR3, the DNA is TGTGCCAGCAGCGTAGGAGCGGGGGGCCTACCAGATACGCAGTATTTT.

V gene TRBV12-3 or TRBV12-4 combines with J gene TRBJ1-2; D remains unclear. Trimming took off 6 bases at V and 8 bases at J, with 16 bases between the two ends. CDR3 size: 13 residues. This CDR3 reads CASRDAGVRGYTF. The DNA for the CDR3 is TGTGCCAGCAGAGACGCGGGTGTTCGGGGCTACACCTTC.

This clonotype occurred many times. The J gene is TRBJ1-2, the V gene TRBV12-3 or TRBV12-4; 10 positions match TRBD1. V lost 3 bases to trimming and J lost 8 bases; unmatched junction nucleotides: 9. This CDR3 contains 15 residues. The CDR3 DNA reads as TGTGCCAGCAGTTTTCTGGGACAGGGGATGGGGGGCTACACCTTC. This sequence encodes CASSFLGQGMGGYTF.